The 14 T cell receptor beta chains below all came from one sample that was sequenced in a study of CD8+ T cells in alopecia areata. Isolated RNA was reverse transcribed into cDNA used as the sequencing template. Assay: immunoSEQ multiplex PCR; the TCRdb copy retains only in-frame clones and omits some. The data show roughly 150,000 clones, 40% to 60% seen once. The sample here was CD8+ T cells sorted from blood, taken at week 0. These receptors originate from a human donor with alopecia areata.

The CDR3 bases are TGCAGCGTTGAAGAGGTGGGTGAAGCTTTCTTT. Its protein is CSVEEVGEAFF. The genes are TRBV29-1 and TRBJ1-1; D is ambiguous. The germline CDR1 and CDR2 sequences are SQVTM and ANQGSEA. The CDR3 length is 11 residues. V was shortened by 0 bases and J by 7 bases, with 6 bases between the two germline ends.

This clone came up a few times. V is TRBV4-3 and J is TRBJ2-7, with 8 nucleotides matching TRBD1. Germline CDR1 LGHNA, CDR2 YSLEER. This CDR3 comprises 14 residues. Trimming removed 0 bases from V and 3 bases from J; junction bases left unmatched: 1. The DNA of the CDR3 is TGCGCCAGCAGCCAAGATACAGGGGGCTACGAGCAGTACTTC. This translates into CASSQDTGGYEQYF.

J is TRBJ2-5 and V is TRBV27; a possible D gene is TRBD1 (6 bases). The germline V gene encodes CDR1 MNHEY and CDR2 SMNVEV (reference sequence). The CDR3 sequence is 15 residues long. V shed 1 base and J shed 2 bases, with 11 bases lying between them. The CDR3 sequence: CASSLFRQVQETQYF. Written as DNA, the CDR3 is TGTGCCAGCAGTTTATTCCGACAGGTTCAAGAGACCCAGTACTTC.

This clone was counted once. The chain couples TRBV4-3 to TRBJ2-1; 10 nucleotides match TRBD2. With 5 bases clipped from V and 4 bases from J, the junction kept 5 bases outside the gene matches. The CDR3 totals 15 residues. The germline V gene has CDR1 LGHNA and CDR2 YSLEER. The CDR3 protein is CASSTGLAAYNEQFF. Here the CDR3 DNA reads TGCGCCAGCAGCACCGGACTAGCGGCGTACAATGAGCAGTTCTTC.

The rearrangement joins TRBV13 to TRBJ2-7, with D maybe TRBD2 (5 bases). The germline V gene encodes CDR1 PRHDT and CDR2 FYEKMQ (reference sequence). This CDR3 region has 15 residues. The V gene lost 5 bases and the J gene lost 7 bases, with 21 bases spanning the gap. Here the CDR3 reads CASSLRGREVREQYF. CDR3 DNA sequence: TGTGCCAGCAGCCTCAGAGGGAGAGAAGTGAGGGAGCAGTACTTC.

The V gene is TRBV11-2, the J gene TRBJ2-2; D is ambiguous. The V gene lost 4 bases and the J gene lost 0 bases, with 12 bases spanning the gap. The CDR3 covers 16 residues. CDR1 and CDR2 (germline): SGHAT, FQNNGV. The CDR3, as DNA: TGTGCCAGCAGCTATCTCCACAGTTCGAACACCGGGGAGCTGTTTTTT. Encoded protein: CASSYLHSSNTGELFF.

This chain uses TRBV15 with TRBJ2-7; a weak D match, TRBD2 (5 bases). The germline V and J ends were trimmed by 0 bases and 5 bases, with 11 bases remaining between them. The germline gives CDR1 LNHNV, CDR2 YYDKDF (reference sequence). This CDR3 is 14 amino acids long. DNA of the CDR3: TGTGCCACCAGCAGAGATTTTAGCGACCACGAGCAGTACTTC. The encoded protein is CATSRDFSDHEQYF.

This clone was counted a few times. The genes are TRBV6-5 and TRBJ2-6, with D hard to call. Germline-derived CDR1 and CDR2 are MNHEY and SVGAGI. V shed 9 bases and J shed 0 bases, with 12 bases lying between them. The CDR3 length is 15 residues. CDR3 sequence reads: CASAPGVSGANVLTF. CDR3 nucleotide sequence: TGTGCCAGTGCGCCCGGCGTCTCTGGGGCCAACGTCCTGACTTTC.

The rearrangement joins TRBV27 to TRBJ1-6; TRBD1 agrees at 9 bases. This CDR3 has 16 amino acids. CDR1 is MNHEY and CDR2 is SMNVEV in the germline V gene (reference sequence). V lost 4 bases to trimming and J lost 6 bases; unmatched junction nucleotides: 7. CDR3 protein: CASSSPGQGSNSPLHF. Written as DNA, the CDR3 is TGTGCCAGCAGTTCGCCGGGACAGGGATCTAATTCACCCCTCCACTTT.

This clone has just one count. The V and J genes are TRBV5-1 and TRBJ1-1; D unresolved. This CDR3 comprises 15 residues. Looked up from germline, CDR1 is SGHRS and CDR2 is YFSETQ. Trimming took off 4 bases at V and 3 bases at J, with 16 bases between the two ends. The DNA for the CDR3 is TGCGCCAGCAGCCCTGCGGTAAACCGGGACACTGAAGCTTTCTTT. Protein product: CASSPAVNRDTEAFF.

The chain recombines TRBV4-1 with TRBJ1-2; D possibly corresponds to TRBD1 (6 bases). V lost 1 base and J lost 5, with 17 bases in between. This CDR3 comprises 16 residues. CDR1 and CDR2 (germline): MGHRA, YSYEKL. Written as DNA, the CDR3 is TGCGCCAGCAGCCAAGGAACTGGAGGGGGGCCTTATGGCTACACCTTC. Translated: CASSQGTGGGPYGYTF.

V gene TRBV20-1 combines with J gene TRBJ2-3; D is unclear. Germline CDR1 reads DFQATT; CDR2 reads SNEGSKA (reference sequence). V lost 3 bases to trimming and J lost 5 bases, with 6 bases between them. The CDR3 contains 11 residues. The CDR3 here is CSASELDTQYF. The CDR3 region has the DNA TGCAGTGCTAGTGAGCTAGATACGCAGTATTTT.

This clone showed up just a few times. Other nucleotide sequences from this sample produce the same CDR3. The chain combines TRBV29-1 with TRBJ2-1; D unresolved. Per germline, CDR1 SQVTM and CDR2 ANQGSEA. Trimming pared 0 bases from V and 4 bases from J, leaving 4 bases between. There are 12 residues in the CDR3. For the CDR3, the DNA is TGCAGCGTTGAAGAGGGTTACAATGAGCAGTTCTTC. This codes for CSVEEGYNEQFF.

V usage is TRBV29-1 and J usage is TRBJ2-1, with a possible D match to TRBD1 (5 bases). The CDR3 covers 16 residues. Germline CDR1 reads SQVTM; CDR2 reads ANQGSEA. Trimming stripped 7 bases from V and 3 bases from J, with 22 bases between. CDR3 DNA sequence: TGCAGCGCGGAAGGTGTGCAGCAGGGCGACTACAATGAGCAGTTCTTC. Protein: CSAEGVQQGDYNEQFF.